These 25 T cell receptor beta chains share one sample of origin, sequenced in a study of cytomegalovirus exposure and HLA in healthy donors. The PCR contained 60 Vbeta and 13 Jbeta primers. Sequencing used immunoSEQ multiplex PCR; TCRdb keeps in-frame clones, though not all of them. Its table records just over 150,000 clones. Material for sequencing was PBMCs. The receptors were gathered from a man aged 25-45 years in good health and CMV-seronegative.

The rearrangement uses TRBV30 and TRBJ1-2; a possible D gene is TRBD1 (5 bases). CDR1 and CDR2 (germline): GTSNPN, SVGIG (reference sequence). CDR3 length: 13 residues. V dropped 7 bases and J dropped 6 bases, with 18 bases sitting between them. The CDR3, as DNA: TGTGCCTTACCGAGAATGGGACTTAATGGCTACACCTTC. This translates into CALPRMGLNGYTF.

The chain couples TRBV5-1 to TRBJ2-3; 9 nucleotides line up with TRBD2. Unmatched junction bases numbered 18, after V lost 4 bases and J lost 3 bases. CDR1 and CDR2 from the germline V gene are SGHRS and YFSETQ. CDR3 length equals 19 residues. In nucleotides, the CDR3 is TGCGCCAGCAGCCTCAGAGGGGATGCAATAGCGGGAGCAACAGATACGCAGTATTTT. It specifies CASSLRGDAIAGATDTQYF.

The V call is TRBV7-3, the J call TRBJ2-1; tentative D call: TRBD1 (6 bases). In germline, CDR1 is SGHTA, CDR2 FQGTGA. Trimming cost V 5 bases and J 9 bases, with 14 bases left between them. The CDR3 contains 13 residues. Here the CDR3 reads CASSPDRQVEQFF. The CDR3 bases are TGTGCCAGCAGCCCGGACCGACAGGTTGAGCAGTTCTTC.

The rearrangement uses TRBV7-3 and TRBJ1-2; a weak D match, TRBD1 (6 bases). The germline V and J ends were trimmed by 1 base and 3 bases, with 6 bases remaining between them. CDR1 is SGHTA, CDR2 FQGTGA, per germline. The CDR3 spans 13 residues. The CDR3 coding sequence is TGTGCCAGCAGCTTAAACAGGGACTATGGCTACACCTTC. Translated: CASSLNRDYGYTF.

The CDR3 DNA follows: TGCAGCGTTGCCCGGGACAGGGGCTACGAGCAGTACTTC. This sequence encodes CSVARDRGYEQYF. This chain links TRBV29-1 with TRBJ2-7, with 10 positions matching TRBD1. This CDR3 region has 13 residues. V was clipped by 4 bases and J by 3 bases; unmatched bases: 3. The germline V gene encodes CDR1 SQVTM and CDR2 ANQGSEA.

This chain uses TRBV15 with TRBJ2-5, with TRBD1 as a possible D gene (6 bases). The J call may not be correct, given that the DNA end is closer to TRBJ2-7. CDR3 size: 16 residues. CDR1 and CDR2 from the germline V gene are LNHNV and YYDKDF (reference sequence). CDR3 in amino acids: CATSRLDRSSSYEQYF. Here the CDR3 DNA reads TGTGCCACCAGCAGACTTGACAGGTCGAGCTCCTACGAGCAGTACTTC.

The rearrangement uses TRBV19 and TRBJ1-5; D might be TRBD1 (6 bases). The CDR3 has 14 residues. Germline values: CDR1 LNHDA, CDR2 SQIVND (reference sequence). The V and J ends lost 10 bases and 0 bases respectively, with 13 bases between them. CDR3 in DNA: TGTGCCACCCAGGGGTCTTTTAGCAATCAGCCCCAGCATTTT. As protein: CATQGSFSNQPQHF.

The V and J genes are TRBV27 and TRBJ2-7, with D maybe TRBD1 (6 bases). This CDR3 contains 13 residues. Germline values: CDR1 MNHEY, CDR2 SMNVEV (reference sequence). V was pared by 5 bases and J by 3 bases, with 11 bases between. CDR3 amino acids: CASSLQTGYEQYF. DNA of the CDR3: TGTGCCAGCAGTCTCCAGACAGGCTACGAGCAGTACTTC.

This chain links TRBV4-3 with TRBJ2-7; 8 bases match TRBD1. This CDR3 contains 15 residues. V gave up 2 bases and J gave up 7 bases; unmatched junction bases: 10. In germline, CDR1 is LGHNA, CDR2 YSLEER. CDR3 region: CASSQRMTGAREQYF. Here the CDR3 DNA reads TGCGCCAGCAGCCAACGGATGACAGGGGCGAGGGAGCAGTACTTC.

The gene calls are TRBV27 and TRBJ1-2; a possible D gene is TRBD1 (6 bases). CDR1 MNHEY and CDR2 SMNVEV come from the germline V gene (reference sequence). The CDR3 is 16 amino acids. Between the trimmed V and J ends, which lost 5 bases and 4 bases, there was a span of 20 bases. CDR3 loop: CASSRTGLERAYGYTF. The DNA of the CDR3 is TGTGCCAGCAGTCGAACAGGGTTGGAGAGGGCCTATGGCTACACCTTC.

The chain uses TRBV7-9 and TRBJ2-7; a weak D match, TRBD2 (6 bases). The CDR3 sequence is 15 residues long. Germline-derived CDR1 and CDR2 are SEHNR and FQNEAQ (reference sequence). Trimming shortened V by 5 bases and J by 4 bases, and 18 bases separated the two germline ends. The CDR3, as DNA: TGTGCCAGCAGCCCCCGGTCAGCGGGCGAGTACGAGCAGTACTTC. It yields the protein CASSPRSAGEYEQYF.

The gene calls are TRBV4-2 and TRBJ2-6; possible D gene TRBD1, 5 bases. Germline CDR1 reads LGHNA; CDR2 reads YNFKEQ. CDR3 length: 19 residues. V was clipped by 0 bases and J by 3 bases, with 18 bases between them. CDR3 nucleotides: TGTGCCAGCAGCCAAGATCCCTCCCCAACAGGTTATGGGGCCAACGTCCTGACTTTC. Amino acid sequence: CASSQDPSPTGYGANVLTF.

The chain combines TRBV5-1 with TRBJ2-3; the match to TRBD1 covers 10 bases. V was clipped by 5 bases and J by 4 bases; unmatched bases: 10. Germline values: CDR1 SGHRS, CDR2 YFSETQ. CDR3 length equals 16 residues. CDR3 sequence reads: CASSTVGTGAADTQYF. CDR3 sequence (DNA): TGCGCCAGCAGTACCGTTGGGACAGGGGCTGCAGATACGCAGTATTTT.

V usage is TRBV15 and J usage is TRBJ2-7; 7 nucleotides line up with TRBD1. V shed 0 bases and J 3 bases; nucleotides not matched to a gene: 5. The CDR3 consists of 15 residues. Germline V gene lookup returns CDR1 LNHNV and CDR2 YYDKDF (reference sequence). The CDR3 is CATSRDPGQSYEQYF. The CDR3 DNA is TGTGCCACCAGCAGAGATCCGGGACAGAGCTACGAGCAGTACTTC.

V usage is TRBV7-7 and J usage is TRBJ2-3; maybe TRBD2 (6 bases). CDR1 and CDR2 (germline): SSHAT, FNYEAQ (reference sequence). Trimming stripped 1 base from V and 5 bases from J, with 10 bases between. The CDR3 length is 14 residues. CDR3 protein: CASSLVGSGDTQYF. The DNA of the CDR3 is TGTGCCAGCAGCTTAGTCGGGAGTGGAGATACGCAGTATTTT.

This chain uses TRBV7-9 with TRBJ2-2; 7 bases line up with TRBD1. Germline assignment: CDR1 SEHNR and CDR2 FQNEAQ (reference sequence). The J segment lost 5 bases and the V segment lost 5 bases, leaving 8 bases of the junction unmatched. The length of the CDR3 is 15 residues. In DNA form, the CDR3 reads TGTGCCAGCAGCGCGCCGGGACAGACGACCGGGGAGCTGTTTTTT. The encoded protein is CASSAPGQTTGELFF.

Of note for this clone: At one end the junction does not follow the germline gene, possibly because of a read error. V usage is TRBV7-2 and J usage is TRBJ2-7; 7 positions agree with TRBD2. Germline lookup yields CDR1 SGHTA and CDR2 FQGNSA. The CDR3 has 15 residues. CDR3 DNA: TGTGCCAGCGGCTTAGGACCTAGCGGTACCTACGAGCAGTACTTC. Residues: CASGLGPSGTYEQYF.

The chain is built from TRBV7-9 and TRBJ1-3, with D possibly TRBD1 on 5 matching bases. Germline lookup yields CDR1 SEHNR and CDR2 FQNEAQ (reference sequence). The length of the CDR3 is 16 residues. V shed 3 bases and J shed 4 bases, with 16 bases lying between them. As DNA, the CDR3 is TGTGCCAGCAGCTTCTCCTCCAACAGGATCGGAAACACCATATATTTT. Its translation is CASSFSSNRIGNTIYF.

A word on this clone: Other nucleotide sequences in the sample specify the same CDR3. The J gene is TRBJ1-1, the V gene TRBV6-1, with 8 nucleotides matching TRBD1. The CDR3 has 14 amino acids. Germline V gives CDR1 MNHNS, CDR2 SASEGT. V was clipped by 6 bases and J by 1 base; unmatched bases: 4. The CDR3 loop reads CASSRQGQNTEAFF. Written as DNA, the CDR3 is TGTGCCAGCAGCCGACAGGGGCAGAACACTGAAGCTTTCTTT.

The chain couples TRBV6-1 to TRBJ2-7; TRBD1 is a possible D gene (6 bases). The CDR3 consists of 12 residues. CDR1 and CDR2 (germline): MNHNS, SASEGT. Trimming cost V 4 bases and J 3 bases, with 7 bases left between them. CDR3 in amino acids: CASSGGGYEQYF. DNA for the CDR3: TGTGCCAGCAGTGGAGGGGGCTACGAGCAGTACTTC.

The rearrangement joins TRBV30 to TRBJ2-6; 7 bases are shared with TRBD1. Looked up from germline, CDR1 is GTSNPN and CDR2 is SVGIG (reference sequence). The length of the CDR3 is 16 residues. The J segment lost 0 bases and the V segment lost 4 bases, leaving 6 bases of the junction unmatched. DNA of the CDR3: TGTGCCTGGAACCCAGGGGGAAGCTCTGGGGCCAACGTCCTGACTTTC. This sequence encodes CAWNPGGSSGANVLTF.

This chain connects TRBV13 to TRBJ2-1; 9 nucleotides agree with TRBD2. Germline V gene sequence: CDR1 PRHDT, CDR2 FYEKMQ (reference sequence). CDR3 length: 18 amino acids. J was trimmed by 3 bases and V by 5 bases; bases with no gene match: 14. CDR3 protein: CASSPGLAGLAFYNEQFF. DNA for the CDR3: TGTGCCAGCAGCCCAGGGCTAGCGGGACTAGCTTTCTACAATGAGCAGTTCTTC.

The V call is TRBV7-9, the J call TRBJ2-5; the match to TRBD2 covers 9 bases. The DNA end is more similar to TRBJ2-7, so the J call may be wrong. Germline CDR1 reads SEHNR; CDR2 reads FQNEAQ (reference sequence). The CDR3 is 15 amino acids. The CDR3 spells CASSQWVGTSSEQYF. In DNA, the CDR3 is TGTGCCAGCAGCCAATGGGTCGGGACTAGCTCCGAGCAGTACTTC.

CDR3 protein: CASSDDGYTF. For the CDR3, the DNA is TGTGCCAGCAGTGACGATGGCTACACCTTC. The chain couples TRBV2 to TRBJ1-2; D ambiguous. The CDR3 extends over 10 amino acids. The germline V gene encodes CDR1 SNHLY and CDR2 FYNNEI. Trimming left V 3 bases short and J 6 bases short, with 2 bases between.

The rearrangement links TRBV29-1 to TRBJ2-5; no reliable D call. The J call could be wrong; TRBJ2-7 is a better fit for the DNA end. The CDR3 runs to 14 residues. CDR1 SQVTM and CDR2 ANQGSEA come from the germline V gene. CDR3: CSALRSRTAYEQYF. The CDR3, as DNA: TGCAGCGCCTTACGATCCCGAACAGCCTACGAGCAGTACTTC.